Listed here are 14 T cell receptor beta chains from one sample, sequenced in a study of blood T cell repertoires in COVID-19. Libraries were prepared by immunoSEQ multiplex PCR; TCRdb keeps only in-frame clonotypes and omits some of them. This sample yields about half a million clones, of which roughly nine tenths are seen a single time; around 0.92% belongs to the top ten. Sequences were obtained from peripheral blood. All receptors derive from a man aged 18 to 29 with COVID-19, enrolled during active disease.

Note on this clone: The junction differs from germline at one of its ends, possibly a read error. At the DNA level, this CDR3 is encoded by other sequences in the same sample as well. This rearrangement joins TRBV18 to TRBJ1-5; the match to TRBD1 covers 8 bases. The germline CDR1 and CDR2 sequences are KGHSH and LQKENI. The CDR3 is 14 amino acids. CDR3 coding DNA: TGTGCCAGCTCTCCACAGGGGGTAAATCAGCCCCAGCATTTT. It translates to CASSPQGVNQPQHF.

The chain is built from TRBV4-1 and TRBJ1-1; 8 bases line up with TRBD1. The CDR3 spans 15 residues. Germline loops: CDR1 MGHRA, CDR2 YSYEKL. The trim removed 4 bases at V and 11 bases at J, leaving 15 bases unmatched. The CDR3 region has the DNA TGCGCCAGCAGCCGGCGACAGGGGACGGGGAGAGGGGCTTTCTTT. Its translation is CASSRRQGTGRGAFF.

The V gene is TRBV19, the J gene TRBJ2-1; no reliable D call. The CDR3 sequence is 12 residues long. In germline, CDR1 is LNHDA, CDR2 SQIVND (reference sequence). V lost 4 bases, J lost 8 bases, and 9 bases lay in between. The CDR3 region has the DNA TGTGCCAGTAGTAATGACGGGTATGAGCAGTTCTTC. This gives the protein CASSNDGYEQFF.

The chain couples TRBV9 to TRBJ2-7; D perhaps matches TRBD2 (5 bases). The germline gives CDR1 SGDLS, CDR2 YYNGEE. V lost 4 bases and J lost 5, with 19 bases in between. The CDR3 loop spans 15 amino acids. The chain's CDR3 is CASSQEGSFLDEQYF. CDR3 nucleotide sequence: TGTGCCAGCAGCCAAGAGGGTAGCTTTCTCGACGAGCAGTACTTC.

This clone was recorded once. The sample contains more than one DNA sequence encoding this CDR3. The chain uses TRBV11-2 and TRBJ1-2, with D uncertain. V was cut by 1 base and J by 2 bases, with 5 bases left in between. Germline CDR1 SGHAT, CDR2 FQNNGV. CDR3 length: 13 amino acids. DNA of the CDR3: TGTGCCAGCAGCTTAGCCGGGAACTATGGCTACACCTTC. It translates to CASSLAGNYGYTF.

The chain recombines TRBV19 with TRBJ1-2; D perhaps matches TRBD1 (5 bases). CDR3 length equals 17 residues. Germline assignment: CDR1 LNHDA and CDR2 SQIVND (reference sequence). V lost 1 base to trimming and J lost 4 bases, with 19 bases between them. CDR3 bases: TGTGCCAGTAGTATAGGGAGTCGCGGGGCCCCCCTCTATGGCTACACCTTC. It specifies CASSIGSRGAPLYGYTF.

V usage is TRBV3-1 (or the pseudogene TRBV3-2) and J usage is TRBJ2-1; TRBD2 matches at 13 bases. Unmatched junction bases numbered 9, after V lost 3 bases and J lost 7 bases. Germline CDR1 LGHDT, CDR2 YNNKEL (reference sequence). The CDR3 loop spans 17 amino acids. CDR3 sequence: CASSHGQLAGGRNEQFF. CDR3 in DNA: TGTGCCAGCAGCCATGGACAACTAGCGGGGGGGCGTAATGAGCAGTTCTTC.

This clone has a single count. The chain uses TRBV21-1 and TRBJ2-5; whether TRBD1, the table's D call, matches the DNA was not checked. TRBV21-1 is flagged as a pseudogene. CDR3 length: 14 amino acids. CDR3 protein: CASSGTQYQETQYF. In DNA form, the CDR3 reads TGTGCCAGCAGCGGGACACAGTACCAAGAGACCCAGTACTTC.

The chain couples TRBV2 to TRBJ2-5, with D possibly being TRBD1 (6 bases). V lost 6 bases, J lost 2 bases, and 10 bases lay in between. Per the germline V gene, CDR1 is SNHLY and CDR2 is FYNNEI. The CDR3 is 13 residues long. The CDR3 DNA reads as TGTGCCAGCAGCACCACAGGGCAAGAGACCCAGTACTTC. It is translated as CASSTTGQETQYF.

This chain connects TRBV24-1 to TRBJ2-2; D is ambiguous. The CDR3 has 14 amino acids. Germline-derived CDR1 and CDR2 are KGHDR and SFDVKD. V was clipped by 0 bases and J by 10 bases, with 11 bases between them. CDR3 nucleotides: TGTGCCACCAGTGATTTGACCGGGTCGGAGGAGCTGTTTTTT. This sequence encodes CATSDLTGSEELFF.

The chain recombines TRBV3-1 (or the pseudogene TRBV3-2) with TRBJ1-2; tentative D call: TRBD1 (6 bases). Germline CDR1 and CDR2: LGHDT and YNNKEL (reference sequence). Trimming removed 4 bases at V and 7 bases at J, with 16 bases between. This CDR3 is built from 14 residues. CDR3 in amino acids: CASSLGQRASGYTF. CDR3 coding DNA: TGTGCCAGCAGCCTCGGACAGAGGGCTAGTGGCTACACCTTC.

The chain joins TRBV30 to TRBJ2-7; a possible D gene is TRBD1 (6 bases). This CDR3 spans 12 amino acids. Between the trimmed V and J ends, which lost 2 bases and 13 bases, there was a span of 18 bases. Germline loops: CDR1 GTSNPN, CDR2 SVGIG (reference sequence). DNA of the CDR3: TGTGCCTGGAGTCCTACGAGGGGGACATGCTACTTC. It is translated as CAWSPTRGTCYF.

The chain joins TRBV5-1 to TRBJ2-1, with 12 nucleotides matching TRBD1. CDR1 is SGHRS, CDR2 YFSETQ, per germline. CDR3 length: 15 amino acids. The V segment lost 4 bases and the J segment 7 bases; nucleotides outside the gene matches: 6. The CDR3 spells CASSPGQGARNEQFF. The CDR3 DNA reads as TGCGCCAGCAGCCCGGGACAGGGGGCGCGTAATGAGCAGTTCTTC.

V is TRBV2 and J is TRBJ2-1; D ambiguous. The V gene's germline CDR1 is SNHLY and CDR2 FYNNEI. Trimming shortened V by 7 bases and J by 3 bases, and 10 bases separated the two germline ends. This CDR3 comprises 13 residues. CDR3 sequence reads: CASIGGVYNEQFF. The CDR3 DNA reads TGTGCCAGCATTGGCGGAGTCTACAATGAGCAGTTCTTC.